This entry describes one TCR beta chain. The data stem from a study of blood T cell repertoires in COVID-19. With 7 bases removed from V and 3 bases from J, the gap between germline ends came to 16 bases. The CDR3 length is 15 residues. CDR1 is MNHEY, CDR2 SVGAGI, per germline. Authors' data handling: Researchers report that nucleated cell counts were estimated from reference gene primer amplification. Only in-frame clones appear in the TCRdb table, and some are missing; sequencing was by immunoSEQ multiplex PCR. V, J and clone size were drawn from that table, and D and trimming were deduced from the DNA. The sample records tens of thousands of clones, 75% to 90% being singletons.

The TCR comes from a woman of 80 years or more with active or convalescent COVID-19. What was sequenced was peripheral blood. The rearrangement links TRBV6-5 to TRBJ1-5; D is perhaps TRBD1 (5 bases). The DNA of the CDR3 is TGTGCCAGCACTATTGGGGGAGGGGTCAATCAGCCCCAGCATTTT. The encoded protein is CASTIGGGVNQPQHF.